These T cell receptor beta chains were read from a single sample in a study of T-cell memory formation after mild COVID-19. TCRdb used MiXCR to reprocess the 5' RACE reads, holding one entry per CDR3 protein. This repertoire shows roughly 110,000 distinct CDR3 sequences, approximately 21% found once; its top ten account for around 41%. Source material: PBMCs or a T cell subset sorted from them (not recorded which). All receptors derive from a man between 18 and 35 years old who had mild COVID-19 (a few samples of this study predate the infection). Cell type and time point are not known. The CDR3 runs from the conserved cysteine through the conserved F or W. Fields, in order: V gene, clone size, D gene, J gene, CDR3 DNA, CDR3 protein. The D gene is left open where the match is weak. Clone size is stated in some rows and not others, as once, few, many or a class when expanded.

>TRBV4-3|many|NA|TRBJ2-1
TGCGCCAGCAGCCAAGGTATCCCCAACAATGAGCAGTTCTTC
CASSQGIPNNEQFF
>TRBV5-5|NA|NA|TRBJ2-1
TGTGCCAGCATCATATCAGGGAGCTCCTACAATGAGCAGTTCTTC
CASIISGSSYNEQFF
>TRBV7-9|NA|NA|TRBJ2-5
TGTGCCAGCAGCCTATGGGGCCAAGAGACCCAGTACTTC
CASSLWGQETQYF
>TRBV4-3|few|TRBD2|TRBJ2-1
TGCGCCAGCAGCCAAGAAATGGGCGGGGGGGCCTATAATGAGCAGTTCTTC
CASSQEMGGGAYNEQFF
>TRBV4-1|NA|TRBD1|TRBJ1-1
TGCGCCAGCAGCCAGAAAGAGGGACAGGGGAGGACTGAAGCTTTCTTT
CASSQKEGQGRTEAFF
>TRBV6-2/TRBV6-3|NA|NA|TRBJ1-5
TGTGCCAGCAGACGCCCACTGAATCAGCCCCAGCATTTT
CASRRPLNQPQHF
>TRBV11-2|few|NA|TRBJ1-1
TGTGCCAGCAGCCGACCCATCGACACCCTGGGGACTGAAGCTTTCTTT
CASSRPIDTLGTEAFF
>TRBV4-3|NA|TRBD1|TRBJ2-4
TGCGCCAGCAGCCAAGACGGCTGGACAGGGGGTAACATTCAGTACTTC
CASSQDGWTGGNIQYF
>TRBV6-5|few|NA|TRBJ2-1
TGTGCCAGCAGTTCGGGGGTATTCGGTGAGCAGTTCTTC
CASSSGVFGEQFF
>TRBV5-6|few|TRBD1|TRBJ2-7
TGTGCCAGCAGCTTGGGGTTAGGGGGCGAGTTGTACGAGCAGTACTTC
CASSLGLGGELYEQYF
>TRBV7-9|few|TRBD2|TRBJ2-5
TGTGCCAGCAACGATCTAGCGGGGGGCCGAGAGACCCAGTACTTC
CASNDLAGGRETQYF
>TRBV12-3/TRBV12-4|many|NA|TRBJ2-3
TGTGCCAGCAACCTCCTCTCAGGGGGGATGAGAGATACGCAGTATTTT
CASNLLSGGMRDTQYF
>TRBV4-1|NA|NA|TRBJ1-5
TGCGCCAGCAGCCAAGCATGGGGTCGGGTTCAGCCCCAGCATTTT
CASSQAWGRVQPQHF
>TRBV3-1|NA|TRBD1|TRBJ2-7
TGTGCCAGCAGCCAAGAAAAGGGACAGGGGAAGGTTGAGCAGTACTTC
CASSQEKGQGKVEQYF
>TRBV7-9|few|NA|TRBJ1-2
TGTGCCAGCAGCCGGGGATGGGGCTACACCTTC
CASSRGWGYTF
>TRBV4-1|once|NA|TRBJ1-2
TGCGCCAGCAGCCAAGATATCGCCCTTACTAACTATGGCTACACCTTC
CASSQDIALTNYGYTF
>TRBV4-3|NA|NA|TRBJ2-6
TGCGCCAGCAGCCAAGATCGGGGGCTTGGGGCCAACGTCCTGACTTTC
CASSQDRGLGANVLTF
>TRBV7-2|NA|NA|TRBJ2-3
TGTGCCAGCAGCCCGACTAGGGGGAGCACAGATACGCAGTATTTT
CASSPTRGSTDTQYF
>TRBV9|NA|TRBD1|TRBJ2-5
TGTGCCAGCAGCGATGAGGGGGCTCCCCAAGAGACCCAGTACTTC
CASSDEGAPQETQYF
>TRBV29-1|few|NA|TRBJ2-3
TGCAGCGTTATAAGGGGCACGTACACAGATACGCAGTATTTT
CSVIRGTYTDTQYF
>TRBV10-3|few|TRBD2|TRBJ2-1
TGTGCCATCAGTGGGTCTAGCGGGGTTTACAATGAGCAGTTCTTC
CAISGSSGVYNEQFF
>TRBV12-3/TRBV12-4|NA|NA|TRBJ1-1
TGTGCCAGCAGGGGGGAGAAGAACACTGAAGCTTTCTTT
CASRGEKNTEAFF
>TRBV29-1|many|NA|TRBJ1-1
TGCAGCGTTGCCAGGATGAACACTGAAGCTTTCTTT
CSVARMNTEAFF
>TRBV6-2/TRBV6-3|NA|NA|TRBJ1-1
TGTGCCAGCAGTTACTCCCGGACCCAGAACACTGAAGCTTTCTTT
CASSYSRTQNTEAFF
>TRBV6-2/TRBV6-3|few|NA|TRBJ1-1
TGTGCCAGCAGCCTACACAAGAACACTGAAGCTTTCTTT
CASSLHKNTEAFF
>TRBV7-2|NA|TRBD2|TRBJ2-2
TGTGCCAGCAGCGGACGACTAGCGGGTGACACCGGGGAGCTGTTTTTT
CASSGRLAGDTGELFF
>TRBV7-9|few|NA|TRBJ1-2
TGTGCCAGCAGCGATGAGCTGGGTGGCTACACCTTC
CASSDELGGYTF
>TRBV5-1|few|TRBD2|TRBJ2-3
TGCGCCAGCAGTGGCGGGGGAGGTATAGATACGCAGTATTTT
CASSGGGGIDTQYF
>TRBV6-6|few|NA|TRBJ2-3
TGTGCCAACTCCCCGACTGATACAGATACGCAGTATTTT
CANSPTDTDTQYF
>TRBV28|NA|NA|TRBJ2-7
TGTGCCAGCAGTACCCCTCGGGAGTCCCCCTACGAGCAGTACTTC
CASSTPRESPYEQYF
>TRBV27|NA|TRBD1|TRBJ1-5
TGTGCCAGCAGTTCCGGGACAGGGGGAAAGCAGCCCCAGCATTTT
CASSSGTGGKQPQHF
>TRBV29-1|few|TRBD2|TRBJ2-5
TGCAGCGTCGAAAGCGGGCGGGGGGGTGGAGAGACCCAGTACTTC
CSVESGRGGGETQYF
>TRBV4-1|NA|NA|TRBJ1-5
TGCGCCAGCAGCCAACAGGGTCGTCAGCCCCAGCATTTT
CASSQQGRQPQHF
>TRBV27|few|TRBD2|TRBJ2-7
TGTGCCAGCAGTTTATTACTAGCGGGGGGTTTCTACGAGCAGTACTTC
CASSLLLAGGFYEQYF